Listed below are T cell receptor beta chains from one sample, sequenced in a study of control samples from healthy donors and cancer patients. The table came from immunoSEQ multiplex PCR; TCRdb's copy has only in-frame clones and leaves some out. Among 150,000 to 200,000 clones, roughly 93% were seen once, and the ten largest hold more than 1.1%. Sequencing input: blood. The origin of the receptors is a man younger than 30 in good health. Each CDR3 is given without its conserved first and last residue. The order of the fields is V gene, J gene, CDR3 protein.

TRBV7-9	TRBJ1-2	ASRVEGASGYT
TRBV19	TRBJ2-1	ASRVGQGIGEQF
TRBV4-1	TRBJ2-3	ASSQTGAGVSTDTQY
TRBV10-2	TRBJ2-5	ASSDRSGGAGETQY
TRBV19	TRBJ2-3	ASRGPPNTQY
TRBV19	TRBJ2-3	ASSPRGGSLRADTQY
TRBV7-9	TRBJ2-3	ASSLYLGPGEITDTQY
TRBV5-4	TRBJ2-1	ASGTGTGSYNEQF
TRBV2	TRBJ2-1	ASSELGDEQF
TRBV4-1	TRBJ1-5	ASSQTEGPGPQH
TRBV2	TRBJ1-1	ASSETGQGNTEAF
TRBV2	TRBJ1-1	ASSVVGTEAF
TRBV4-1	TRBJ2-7	ASSTQTGIYEQY
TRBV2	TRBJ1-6	ASSAETGINSPLH
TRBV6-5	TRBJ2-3	ASSYSSGYTDTQY
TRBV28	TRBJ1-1	ASSLGQGRTEAF
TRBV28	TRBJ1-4	ASSRGGTNEKLF
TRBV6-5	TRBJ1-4	ARTDPLINEKLF
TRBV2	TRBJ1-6	ASSEIWEQLSPLH
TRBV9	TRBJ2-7	ASSVVAGPSGEQY
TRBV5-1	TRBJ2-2	ASSAAGTGKGRTGELF
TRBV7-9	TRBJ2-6	ASSGREFSGANVLT
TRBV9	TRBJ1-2	ASSAREGGYT
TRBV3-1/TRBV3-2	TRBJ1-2	ASSHEYRDPYGYT
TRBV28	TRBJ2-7	ASSFGRYVVWQY
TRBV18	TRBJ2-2	ASSPIDSNTGELF
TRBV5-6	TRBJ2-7	ASSFQGAVHEQY
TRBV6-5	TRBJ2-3	ASSLQEAQDTQY
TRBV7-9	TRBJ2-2	ASSLAHGQSTGELF
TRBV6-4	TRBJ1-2	ASSDTNWTGGGYT
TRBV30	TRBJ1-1	AWSPDSWNTEAF
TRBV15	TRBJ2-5	ATSRDQGGRETQY
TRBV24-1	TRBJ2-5	ATSDGTSGGKETQY
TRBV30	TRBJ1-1	AWRISTEAF
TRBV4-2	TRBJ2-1	ASSQGTSGEHNEQF
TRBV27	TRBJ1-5	ASGTGVFNQPQH
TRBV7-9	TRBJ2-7	ASSLGGGKAYEQY
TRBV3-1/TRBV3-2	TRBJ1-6	ASSQDRQGHSPLH
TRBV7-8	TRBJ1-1	ASSLAVTGDEAF
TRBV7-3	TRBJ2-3	ASSPNPTDTQY
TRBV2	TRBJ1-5	ASSVREANQPQH
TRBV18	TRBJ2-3	ASSPSLAGGPPSTDTQY